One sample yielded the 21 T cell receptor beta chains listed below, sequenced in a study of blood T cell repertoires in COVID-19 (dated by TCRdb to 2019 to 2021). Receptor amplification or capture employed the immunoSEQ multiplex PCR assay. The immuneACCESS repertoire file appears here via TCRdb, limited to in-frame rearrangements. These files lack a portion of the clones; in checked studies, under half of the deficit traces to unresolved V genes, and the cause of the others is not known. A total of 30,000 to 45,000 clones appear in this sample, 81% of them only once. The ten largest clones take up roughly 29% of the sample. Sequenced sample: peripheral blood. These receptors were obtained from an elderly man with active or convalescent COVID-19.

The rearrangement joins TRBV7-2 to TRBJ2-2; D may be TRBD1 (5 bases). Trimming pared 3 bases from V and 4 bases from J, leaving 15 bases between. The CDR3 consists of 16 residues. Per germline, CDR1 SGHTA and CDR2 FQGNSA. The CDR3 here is CASSLVGRVGTGELFF. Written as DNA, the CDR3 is TGTGCCAGCAGCTTGGTCGGCAGGGTGGGCACCGGGGAGCTGTTTTTT.

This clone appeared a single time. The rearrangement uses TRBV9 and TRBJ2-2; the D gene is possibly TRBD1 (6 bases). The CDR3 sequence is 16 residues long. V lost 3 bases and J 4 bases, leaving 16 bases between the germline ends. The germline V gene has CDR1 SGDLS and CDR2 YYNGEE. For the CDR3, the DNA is TGTGCCAGCAGCGCTCGCCGCCAGGGGACCACCGGGGAGCTGTTTTTT. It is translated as CASSARRQGTTGELFF. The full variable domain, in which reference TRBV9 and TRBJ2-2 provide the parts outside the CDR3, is DSGVTQTPKHLITATGQRVTLRCSPRSGDLSVYWYQQSLDQGLQFLIQYYNGEERAKGNILERFSAQQFPDLHSELNLSSLELGDSALYFCASSARRQGTTGELFFGEGSRLTVL.

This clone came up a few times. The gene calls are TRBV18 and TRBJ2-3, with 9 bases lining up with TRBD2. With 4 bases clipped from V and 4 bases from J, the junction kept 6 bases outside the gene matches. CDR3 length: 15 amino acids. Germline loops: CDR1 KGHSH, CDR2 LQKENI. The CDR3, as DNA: TGTGCCAGCTCACTAGCGGGGGCACGAGCAGATACGCAGTATTTT. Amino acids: CASSLAGARADTQYF.

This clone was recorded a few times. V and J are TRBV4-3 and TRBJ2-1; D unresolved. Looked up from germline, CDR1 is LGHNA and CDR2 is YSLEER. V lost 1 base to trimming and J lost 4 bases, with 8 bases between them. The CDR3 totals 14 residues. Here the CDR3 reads CASSQGSSYNEQFF. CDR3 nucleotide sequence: TGCGCCAGCAGCCAAGGGAGTAGTTACAATGAGCAGTTCTTC.

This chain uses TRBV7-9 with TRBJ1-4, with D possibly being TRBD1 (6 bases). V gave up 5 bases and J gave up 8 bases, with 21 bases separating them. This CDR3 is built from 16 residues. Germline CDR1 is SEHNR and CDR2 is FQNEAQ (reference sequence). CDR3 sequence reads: CASSANPDGGREKLFF. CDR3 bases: TGTGCCAGCAGCGCCAACCCGGACGGGGGGCGGGAAAAACTGTTTTTT.

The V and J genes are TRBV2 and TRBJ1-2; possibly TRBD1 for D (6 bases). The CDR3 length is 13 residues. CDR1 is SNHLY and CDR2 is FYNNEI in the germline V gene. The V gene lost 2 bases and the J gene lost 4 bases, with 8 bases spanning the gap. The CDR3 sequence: CASSETGSYGYTF. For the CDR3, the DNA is TGTGCCAGCAGTGAAACAGGGAGCTATGGCTACACCTTC. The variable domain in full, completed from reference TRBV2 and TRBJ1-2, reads EPEVTQTPSHQVTQMGQEVILRCVPISNHLYFYWYRQILGQKVEFLVSFYNNEISEKSEIFDDQFSVERPDGSNFTLKIRSTKLEDSAMYFCASSETGSYGYTFGSGTRLTVV.

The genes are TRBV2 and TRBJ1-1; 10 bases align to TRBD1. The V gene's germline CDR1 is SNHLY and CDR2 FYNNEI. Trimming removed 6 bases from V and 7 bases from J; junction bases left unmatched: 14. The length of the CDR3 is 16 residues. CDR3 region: CASRTQTGGTGFEAFF. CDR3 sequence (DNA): TGTGCCAGCAGGACCCAGACAGGGGGCACGGGATTTGAAGCTTTCTTT. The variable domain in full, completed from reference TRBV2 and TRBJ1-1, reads EPEVTQTPSHQVTQMGQEVILRCVPISNHLYFYWYRQILGQKVEFLVSFYNNEISEKSEIFDDQFSVERPDGSNFTLKIRSTKLEDSAMYFCASRTQTGGTGFEAFFGQGTRLTVV.

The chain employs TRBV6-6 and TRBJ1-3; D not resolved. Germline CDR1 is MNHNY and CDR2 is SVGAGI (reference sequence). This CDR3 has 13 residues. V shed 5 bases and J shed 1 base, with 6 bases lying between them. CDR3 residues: CASSPLSGNTIYF. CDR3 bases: TGTGCCAGCAGTCCCCTGTCTGGAAACACCATATATTTT.

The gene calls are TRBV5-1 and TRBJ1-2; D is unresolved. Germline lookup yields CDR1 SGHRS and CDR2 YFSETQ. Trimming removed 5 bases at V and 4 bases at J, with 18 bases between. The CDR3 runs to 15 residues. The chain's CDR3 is CASRWEVGKGYGYTF. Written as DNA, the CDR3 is TGCGCCAGCAGATGGGAGGTCGGGAAAGGCTATGGCTACACCTTC.

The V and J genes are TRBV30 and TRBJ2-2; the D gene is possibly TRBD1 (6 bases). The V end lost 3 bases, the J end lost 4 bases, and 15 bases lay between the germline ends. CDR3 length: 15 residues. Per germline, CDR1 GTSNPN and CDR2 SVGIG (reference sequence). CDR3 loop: CAWSLLGGVTGELFF. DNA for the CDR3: TGTGCCTGGAGCCTATTAGGGGGAGTCACCGGGGAGCTGTTTTTT. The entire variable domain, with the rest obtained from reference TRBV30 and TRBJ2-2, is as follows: SQTIHQWPATLVQPVGSPLSLECTVEGTSNPNLYWYRQAAGRGLQLLFYSVGIGQISSEVPQNLSASRPQDRQFILSSKKLLLSDSGFYLCAWSLLGGVTGELFFGEGSRLTVL.

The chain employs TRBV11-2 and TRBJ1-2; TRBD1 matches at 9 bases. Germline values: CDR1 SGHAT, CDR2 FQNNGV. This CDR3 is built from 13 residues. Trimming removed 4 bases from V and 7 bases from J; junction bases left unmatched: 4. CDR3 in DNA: TGTGCCAGCAGCTCCGGACAGGGGCGTGGCTACACCTTC. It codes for CASSSGQGRGYTF. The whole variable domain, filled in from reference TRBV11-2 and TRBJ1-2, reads EAGVAQSPRYKIIEKRQSVAFWCNPISGHATLYWYQQILGQGPKLLIQFQNNGVVDDSQLPKDRFSAERLKGVDSTLKIQPAKLEDSAVYLCASSSGQGRGYTFGSGTRLTVV.

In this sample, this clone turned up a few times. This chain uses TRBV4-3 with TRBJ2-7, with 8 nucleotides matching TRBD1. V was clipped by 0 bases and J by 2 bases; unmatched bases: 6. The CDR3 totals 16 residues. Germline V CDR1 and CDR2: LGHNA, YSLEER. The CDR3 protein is CASSQDTGQATYEQYF. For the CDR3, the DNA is TGCGCCAGCAGCCAAGATACGGGACAGGCAACCTACGAGCAGTACTTC.

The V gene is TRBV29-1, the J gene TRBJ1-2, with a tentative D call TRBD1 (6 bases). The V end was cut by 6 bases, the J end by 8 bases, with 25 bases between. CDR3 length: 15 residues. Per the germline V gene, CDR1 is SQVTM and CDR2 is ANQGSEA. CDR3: CSVIDIRRGGGGYTF. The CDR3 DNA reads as TGCAGCGTAATCGACATAAGAAGGGGGGGCGGAGGCTACACCTTC.

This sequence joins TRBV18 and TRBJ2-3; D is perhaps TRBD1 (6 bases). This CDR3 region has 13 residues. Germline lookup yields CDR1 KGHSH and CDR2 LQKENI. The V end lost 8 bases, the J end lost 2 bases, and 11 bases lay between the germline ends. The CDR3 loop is CASADRYTDTQYF. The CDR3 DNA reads TGTGCCAGCGCAGACAGGTACACAGATACGCAGTATTTT.

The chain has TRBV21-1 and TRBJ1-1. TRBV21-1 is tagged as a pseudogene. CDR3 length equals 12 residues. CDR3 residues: CASRFEGTEAFF. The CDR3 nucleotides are TGTGCCAGCAGATTCGAGGGAACTGAAGCTTTCTTT.

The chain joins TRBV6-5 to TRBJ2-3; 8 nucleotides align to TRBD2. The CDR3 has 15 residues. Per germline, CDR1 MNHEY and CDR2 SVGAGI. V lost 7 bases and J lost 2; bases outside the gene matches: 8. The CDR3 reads CASKRGREVTDTQYF. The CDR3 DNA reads TGTGCCAGCAAGCGGGGGCGGGAGGTCACAGATACGCAGTATTTT.

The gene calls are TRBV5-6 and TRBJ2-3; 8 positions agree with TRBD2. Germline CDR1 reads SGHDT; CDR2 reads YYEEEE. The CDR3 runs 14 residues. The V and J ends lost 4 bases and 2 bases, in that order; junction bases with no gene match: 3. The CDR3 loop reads CASSTGLATDTQYF. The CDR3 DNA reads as TGTGCCAGCAGCACCGGACTAGCCACAGATACGCAGTATTTT.

CDR3: CASSTWTGGSLGYTF. The CDR3 DNA is TGTGCCAGTAGTACGTGGACAGGGGGGAGTCTTGGCTACACCTTC. The rearrangement joins TRBV19 to TRBJ1-2; 10 nucleotides agree with TRBD1. Germline CDR1 reads LNHDA; CDR2 reads SQIVND (reference sequence). Trimming at V came to 4 bases and at J to 7 bases, leaving 9 bases not matched to a gene. The CDR3 has 15 amino acids.

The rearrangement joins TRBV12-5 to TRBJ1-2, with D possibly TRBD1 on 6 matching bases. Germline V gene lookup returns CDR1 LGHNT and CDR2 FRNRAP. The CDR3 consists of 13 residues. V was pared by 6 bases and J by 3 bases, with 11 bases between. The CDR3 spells CASGPGQYYGYTF. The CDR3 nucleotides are TGTGCTAGTGGCCCCGGACAGTACTATGGCTACACCTTC.

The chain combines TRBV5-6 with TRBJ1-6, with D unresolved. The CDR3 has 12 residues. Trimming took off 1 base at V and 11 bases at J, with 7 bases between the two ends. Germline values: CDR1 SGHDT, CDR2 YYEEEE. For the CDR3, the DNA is TGTGCCAGCAGCTTGTTGGCGGCACCCCTCCACTTT. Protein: CASSLLAAPLHF.

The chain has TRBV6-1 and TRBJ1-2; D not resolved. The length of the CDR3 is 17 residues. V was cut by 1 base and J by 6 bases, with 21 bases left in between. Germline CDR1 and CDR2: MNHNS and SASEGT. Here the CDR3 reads CASSEGRLNGKANGYTF. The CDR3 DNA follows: TGTGCCAGCAGTGAAGGTCGGTTGAATGGAAAAGCGAATGGCTACACCTTC.